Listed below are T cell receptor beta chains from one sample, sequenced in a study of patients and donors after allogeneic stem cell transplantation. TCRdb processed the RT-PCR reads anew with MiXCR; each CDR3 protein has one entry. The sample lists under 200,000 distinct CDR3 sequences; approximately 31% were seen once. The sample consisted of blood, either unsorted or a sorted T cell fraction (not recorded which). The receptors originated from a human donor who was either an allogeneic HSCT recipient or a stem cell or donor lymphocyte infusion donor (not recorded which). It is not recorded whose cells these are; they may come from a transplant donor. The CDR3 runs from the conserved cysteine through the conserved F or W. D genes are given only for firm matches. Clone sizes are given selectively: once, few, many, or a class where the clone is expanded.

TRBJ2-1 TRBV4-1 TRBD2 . TGCGCCAGCAGCCACGCGGGAGGGTACAATGAGCAGTTCTTC CASSHAGGYNEQFF
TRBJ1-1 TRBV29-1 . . TGCAGCGTTGCCTTGCGGGGATTGAACACTGAAGCTTTCTTT CSVALRGLNTEAFF
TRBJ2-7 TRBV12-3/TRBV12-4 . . TGTGCCAGCAGACGAGTTGGGGACGAGCAGTACTTC CASRRVGDEQYF
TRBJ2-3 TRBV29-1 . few TGCAGCGTTGGAGCGGGTTCCACAGATACGCAGTATTTT CSVGAGSTDTQYF
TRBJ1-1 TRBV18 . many TGTGCCAGCTCACCAGATCAGAACACTGAAGCTTTCTTT CASSPDQNTEAFF
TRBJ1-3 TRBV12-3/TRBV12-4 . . TGTGCCAGTCAGTGGTTTTCTGGAAACACCATATATTTT CASQWFSGNTIYF
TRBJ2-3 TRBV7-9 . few TGTGCCAGCAGCTTAGTACTATTCACAGATACGCAGTATTTT CASSLVLFTDTQYF
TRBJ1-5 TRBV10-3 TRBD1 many TGTGCCATCGCGGGACAGGGTGGGCAGCCCCAGCATTTT CAIAGQGGQPQHF
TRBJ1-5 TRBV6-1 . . TGTGCCAGCAACACCCCCCAGGTTTACAATCAGCCCCAGCATTTT CASNTPQVYNQPQHF
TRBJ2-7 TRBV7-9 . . TGTGCCAGCAGCTTCTGGGGGGCGGCTATCTACGAGCAGTACTTC CASSFWGAAIYEQYF
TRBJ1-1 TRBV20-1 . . TGCAGTGCTAGAGATCCTCGGGGGGGCAGGGAGGCTTTCTTT CSARDPRGGREAFF
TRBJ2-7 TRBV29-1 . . TGCAGCGTTGAGATTATAAACCGAAGGACCTACGAGCAGTACTTC CSVEIINRRTYEQYF
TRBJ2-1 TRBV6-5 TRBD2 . TGTGCCAGCAATCGGGGACTACCCTCCTACAATGAGCAGTTCTTC CASNRGLPSYNEQFF
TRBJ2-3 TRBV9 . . TGTGCCAGCAGCGTAGCTAGGATCACAGATACGCAGTATTTT CASSVARITDTQYF
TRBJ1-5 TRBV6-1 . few TGTGCCAGCAGTGAACAGGGGTACCAGCCCCAGCATTTT CASSEQGYQPQHF
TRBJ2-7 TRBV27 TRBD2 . TGTGCCAGCAGTTTAACTAGCGGCTCCTACGAGCAGTACTTC CASSLTSGSYEQYF
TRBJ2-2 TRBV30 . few TGTGCCTGGACAGGGGACACCGGGGAGCTGTTTTTT CAWTGDTGELFF
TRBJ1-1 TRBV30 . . TGTGCCTGGAGTGTAAAATCAGGGTCTTACACTGAAGCTTTCTTT CAWSVKSGSYTEAFF
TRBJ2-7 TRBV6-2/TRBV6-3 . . TGTGCCAGGGTAGGTGGCTACGAGCAGTACTTC CARVGGYEQYF
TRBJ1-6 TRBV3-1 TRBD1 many TGTGCCAGCAGCCATTCGACAGGGAACTCACCCCTCCACTTT CASSHSTGNSPLHF
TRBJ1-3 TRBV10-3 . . TGTGCCACGAATGAACTCTTGGGAAACACCATATATTTT CATNELLGNTIYF
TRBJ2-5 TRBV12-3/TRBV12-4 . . TGTGCCAGCAGTTTATGGGTGGGGGAGCGAGAGACCCAGTACTTC CASSLWVGERETQYF
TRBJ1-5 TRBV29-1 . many TGCAGCGTTGGGGGTCAGGGAGGAGGGGATCAGCCCCAGCATTTT CSVGGQGGGDQPQHF
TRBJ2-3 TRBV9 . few TGTGCCAGCAGCGCCCTCCCGCCAGATACGCAGTATTTT CASSALPPDTQYF
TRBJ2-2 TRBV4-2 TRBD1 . TGTGCCAGCAGTCGACCCGGGACAGGGATCGGGGAGCTGTTTTTT CASSRPGTGIGELFF
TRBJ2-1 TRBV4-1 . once TGCGCCAGCAGCCAAGATTTCCAGCGCAATGAGCAGTTCTTC CASSQDFQRNEQFF
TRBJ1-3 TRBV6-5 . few TGTGCCAGCAGGACTCGAGGGGTAACTGGAAACACCATATATTTT CASRTRGVTGNTIYF
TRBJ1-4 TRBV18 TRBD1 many TGTGCCAGCTCACCGAGGACAGGGGATAATGAAAAACTGTTTTTT CASSPRTGDNEKLFF
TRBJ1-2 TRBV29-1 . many TGCAGCGTTGTGCATGGGAACTATGGCTACACCTTC CSVVHGNYGYTF
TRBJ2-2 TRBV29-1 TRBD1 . TGCAGCGCAAGGGACAGTTCGAACACCGGGGAGCTGTTTTTT CSARDSSNTGELFF
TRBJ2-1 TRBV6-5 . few TGTGCCAGCAGCAACGGACGCTTCTACAATGAGCAGTTCTTC CASSNGRFYNEQFF
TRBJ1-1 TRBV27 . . TGTGCCAGCAGCGCAGGGTTAATGAACACTGAAGCTTTCTTT CASSAGLMNTEAFF
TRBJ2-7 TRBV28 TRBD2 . TGTGCCAGCAGTTGGGGACTAGCGGGCCTCTACGAGCAGTACTTC CASSWGLAGLYEQYF
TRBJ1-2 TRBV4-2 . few TGTGCCAGCAGCCAAGACGTAAAGGGCTATGGCTACACCTTC CASSQDVKGYGYTF
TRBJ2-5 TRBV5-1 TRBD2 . TGCGCCAGCAGCTGGAAGAGGACTAGCGGGAGCCAAGAGACCCAGTACTTC CASSWKRTSGSQETQYF
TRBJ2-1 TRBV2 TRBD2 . TGTGCCAGCAGTGAACTAGCGGGTACCTCCTACAATGAGCAGTTCTTC CASSELAGTSYNEQFF
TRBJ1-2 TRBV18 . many TGTGCCAGCTCACCACAGTACAGGGAGAATGGCTACACCTTC CASSPQYRENGYTF